This entry lists 16 T cell receptor beta chains sequenced from one sample in a study of blood T cells in healthy people across ages. The use of a sample-barcoded 5' primer and a J-beta primer mix characterized a second PCR of roughly 7 to 11 cycles. One entry per CDR3 protein, called by TCRdb with MiXCR from the 5' RACE reads. This sample has some 790,000 distinct CDR3 sequences; under 30% occur once, and the top ten carry around 16%. Sequences were obtained from blood. The receptors derive from an elderly woman in good health.

This clonotype occurred a few times. The V call is TRBV28, the J call TRBJ1-3; 8 bases fit TRBD1. The CDR3 spans 15 residues. Germline V gene data show CDR1 as MDHEN and CDR2 as SYDVKM. After removal of 6 bases from V and 2 bases from J, the junction contained 6 bases not matched to a gene. The CDR3 loop reads CASRSQGAPGNTIYF. The CDR3 nucleotides read TGTGCCAGCAGGTCCCAGGGGGCGCCTGGAAACACCATATATTTT.

This clonotype occurred a few times. The chain couples TRBV5-1 to TRBJ2-7; D unclear. The J call may be incorrect, as the DNA end agrees better with TRBJ2-5. This CDR3 contains 14 residues. The germline gives CDR1 SGHRS, CDR2 YFSETQ. CDR3 coding DNA: TGCGCCAGCAGCCTCGCGGACGTCGGCGAGACCCAGTACTTC. Protein: CASSLADVGETQYF.

The chain is built from TRBV7-9 and TRBJ2-4; a possible D gene is TRBD2 (5 bases). Germline V gene sequence: CDR1 SEHNR, CDR2 FQNEAQ (reference sequence). This CDR3 region has 16 residues. The V and J ends lost 5 bases and 0 bases respectively, with 14 bases between them. The CDR3 DNA sequence: TGTGCCAGCAGCCCTACCCTCGGGGAAGCCAAAAACATTCAGTACTTC. Translation: CASSPTLGEAKNIQYF.

This clonotype was picked up many times. CDR3 residues: CASARAETTEAFF. DNA of the CDR3: TGTGCCAGCGCCAGGGCGGAGACCACTGAAGCTTTCTTT. The chain employs TRBV6-6 and TRBJ1-1; possibly TRBD1 for D (5 bases). The V end lost 8 bases, the J end lost 4 bases, and 14 bases lay between the germline ends. The CDR3 has 13 residues. The V gene's germline CDR1 is MNHNY and CDR2 SVGAGI (reference sequence).

This clonotype has only one observation. The V and J genes are TRBV7-2 and TRBJ2-5; unclear D gene. CDR3 length: 14 residues. Germline CDR1 and CDR2: SGHTA and FQGNSA. Trimming left V 3 bases short and J 5 bases short, with 13 bases between. The chain's CDR3 is CASSFPGVGETQYF. CDR3 in DNA: TGTGCCAGCAGCTTCCCTGGAGTTGGGGAGACCCAGTACTTC.

The chain couples TRBV7-2 to TRBJ1-5; unclear D gene. The germline gives CDR1 SGHTA, CDR2 FQGNSA. This CDR3 is built from 14 residues. V was trimmed by 2 bases and J by 0 bases, leaving 5 bases between them. The CDR3 region has the DNA TGTGCCAGCAGCTTACAGATTAGCAATCAGCCCCAGCATTTT. Its protein product is CASSLQISNQPQHF. The full variable domain, with the rest looked up from reference TRBV7-2 and TRBJ1-5, is GAGVSQSPSNKVTEKGKDVELRCDPISGHTALYWYRQSLGQGLEFLIYFQGNSAPDKSGLPSDRFSAERTGGSVSTLTIQRTQQEDSAVYLCASSLQISNQPQHFGDGTRLSIL.

This clonotype was counted a few times. This chain links TRBV3-1 with TRBJ2-6; D may be TRBD1 (5 bases). V lost 5 bases, J lost 3 bases, and 14 bases lay in between. The CDR3 loop spans 16 amino acids. CDR1 and CDR2 from the germline V gene are LGHDT and YNNKEL (reference sequence). This chain's CDR3 is CASSTAGLDGANVLTF. The CDR3 region has the DNA TGTGCCAGCAGCACCGCAGGGTTGGATGGGGCCAACGTCCTGACTTTC.

The chain is built from TRBV6-1 and TRBJ1-2, with a possible D match to TRBD1 (6 bases). V was pared by 6 bases and J by 4 bases, with 15 bases between. The CDR3 sequence is 14 residues long. The germline CDR1 and CDR2 sequences are MNHNS and SASEGT. Here the CDR3 DNA reads TGTGCCAGCAGGGCTTTGGGGGGCGGCTATGGCTACACCTTC. Encoded protein: CASRALGGGYGYTF.

This clonotype was counted ten times or more. The chain carries TRBV20-1 and TRBJ1-2, with a tentative D call TRBD1 (6 bases). Trimming left V 3 bases short and J 12 bases short, with 17 bases between. CDR1 DFQATT and CDR2 SNEGSKA come from the germline V gene (reference sequence). The CDR3 runs 12 residues. CDR3 amino acids: CSASQGTGSDTF. CDR3 DNA: TGCAGTGCTAGCCAGGGAACAGGGTCGGACACCTTC.

In this sample, this clonotype turned up a few times. A much larger clonotype is one base distant, so this may be a read error. The chain is built from TRBV7-9 and TRBJ2-4; TRBD1 matches 8 bases. The V gene end was trimmed by 4 bases and the J gene end by 15 bases; junction bases not matched to a gene: 11. Germline CDR1 reads SEHNR; CDR2 reads FQNEAQ (reference sequence). The length of the CDR3 is 13 residues. CDR3: CASSSSDRVLRYF. CDR3 nucleotide sequence: TGTGCCAGCAGCTCGTCGGACAGGGTTTTGCGGTACTTC.

This clonotype was counted a few times. A read error may be the cause here, since a much bigger clone is one base away. The rearrangement links TRBV7-2 to TRBJ2-5, with 7 positions matching TRBD1. The better agreement between TRBJ2-7 and the DNA end casts doubt on the J call. CDR3 size: 14 residues. The V gene's germline CDR1 is SGHTA and CDR2 FQGNSA. The CDR3 DNA reads as TGTGCCAGCAGGACCAACAGGGGTCCCTACGAGCAGTACTTC. This gives the protein CASRTNRGPYEQYF.

This clonotype was observed at least ten times. The genes are TRBV14 and TRBJ1-2, with 10 bases matching TRBD1. Germline assignment: CDR1 SGHDN and CDR2 FVKESK. CDR3 length: 16 amino acids. V lost 1 base to trimming and J lost 6 bases; unmatched junction nucleotides: 8. The CDR3 nucleotides are TGTGCCAGCAGCCAAGTCCGAACGACAGGGGGCAATGGCTACACCTTC. This encodes CASSQVRTTGGNGYTF.

The chain uses TRBV20-1 and TRBJ2-7; 7 bases match TRBD2. There are 15 residues in the CDR3. Germline CDR1 and CDR2: DFQATT and SNEGSKA (reference sequence). Trimming removed 4 bases from V and 0 bases from J; junction bases left unmatched: 9. For the CDR3, the DNA is TGCAGTGCTACCGGGGAGGGGCTTAGCTCCTACGAGCAGTACTTC. It specifies CSATGEGLSSYEQYF.

The V gene is TRBV14, the J gene TRBJ2-6; D ambiguous. This CDR3 comprises 16 residues. With 3 bases removed from V and 0 bases from J, the gap between germline ends came to 9 bases. CDR1 is SGHDN and CDR2 is FVKESK in the germline V gene. For the CDR3, the DNA is TGTGCCAGCAGCCAGATTAAAGGCTCTGGGGCCAACGTCCTGACTTTC. Amino acid sequence: CASSQIKGSGANVLTF.

The chain employs TRBV30 and TRBJ1-5; 10 bases map to TRBD1. This CDR3 region has 14 residues. The germline V gene encodes CDR1 GTSNPN and CDR2 SVGIG (reference sequence). V lost 3 bases, J lost 5 bases, and 4 bases stayed unmatched. In nucleotides, the CDR3 is TGTGCCTGGAGCACGACAGGGGGCCATCAGCCCCAGCATTTT. Translation gives CAWSTTGGHQPQHF.

This clonotype was detected many times. CDR3 bases: TGTGCCAGCAGCTTAATGGAGGGGGCAGGAGAGCAGTACTTC. Encoded protein: CASSLMEGAGEQYF. The chain is built from TRBV7-2 and TRBJ2-7; D might be TRBD1 (7 bases). The V gene's germline CDR1 is SGHTA and CDR2 FQGNSA. This CDR3 has 14 residues. V lost 2 bases, J lost 7 bases, and 15 bases lay in between. Using reference TRBV7-2 and TRBJ2-7 for the parts outside the CDR3, the full variable domain is GAGVSQSPSNKVTEKGKDVELRCDPISGHTALYWYRQSLGQGLEFLIYFQGNSAPDKSGLPSDRFSAERTGGSVSTLTIQRTQQEDSAVYLCASSLMEGAGEQYFGPGTRLTVT.